This TCR beta chain was identified during a study of control samples from healthy donors and cancer patients. The germline gives CDR1 MNHEY, CDR2 SMNVEV (reference sequence). The V end was cut by 3 bases, the J end by 4 bases, with 15 bases between. The CDR3 is made up of 15 amino acids. Method: immunoSEQ multiplex PCR; TCRdb's copy keeps in-frame clones and lacks some. The sample shows roughly 180,000 clones, approximately 94% of them seen only once. This receptor was obtained from a woman under 30 in good health. This chain connects TRBV27 to TRBJ1-2; unclear D gene. Sequencing was done on a sample of blood. CDR3 amino acids: CASSFSPVDRYGYTF. Written as DNA, the CDR3 is TGTGCCAGCAGTTTCTCCCCTGTAGACCGCTATGGCTACACCTTC.